One sample yielded the 24 T cell receptor beta chains listed below, sequenced in a study of blood T cell repertoires in COVID-19. Sequencing used immunoSEQ multiplex PCR; TCRdb keeps in-frame clones, though not all of them. Of 200,000 to 250,000 clones listed, 89% were seen once; the top ten hold about 5%. The sequenced sample was peripheral blood. These TCRs come from a woman aged 40 to 50 with acute or convalescent COVID-19.

This clone was recorded once. This sample also contains other DNA sequences that code for the same CDR3. V and J are TRBV2 and TRBJ1-3; 7 bases are a match to TRBD1. Germline loops: CDR1 SNHLY, CDR2 FYNNEI. The CDR3 consists of 15 residues. V trimming: 6 bases; J trimming: 0 bases; junction bases outside the gene matches: 5. The CDR3 sequence: CASSRTGDSGNTIYF. CDR3 bases: TGTGCCAGCAGCCGCACAGGGGACTCTGGAAACACCATATATTTT.

This chain connects TRBV10-3 to TRBJ2-7, with 9 bases fitting TRBD1. The length of the CDR3 is 11 residues. V dropped 10 bases and J dropped 6; count of bases not matched to a gene: 4. CDR1 is ENHRY, CDR2 SYGVKD, per germline. In DNA form, the CDR3 reads TGTGCCAAAGGGACAGGGTTCGAGCAGTACGTC. Protein: CAKGTGFEQYV.

The chain couples TRBV19 to TRBJ1-6; D not resolved. CDR1 LNHDA and CDR2 SQIVND come from the germline V gene (reference sequence). The CDR3 loop spans 13 amino acids. V dropped 5 bases and J dropped 7 bases, with 9 bases sitting between them. The CDR3 region has the DNA TGTGCCAGTAGTCTCCGGTTCAATTCACCCCTCCACTTT. Translating it yields CASSLRFNSPLHF.

V usage is TRBV27 and J usage is TRBJ2-1; D might be TRBD1 (5 bases). The CDR3 loop spans 14 amino acids. V lost 1 base and J 5 bases, leaving 9 bases between the germline ends. Germline V gene sequence: CDR1 MNHEY, CDR2 SMNVEV (reference sequence). The chain's CDR3 is CASSLWQGNNEQFF. As DNA, the CDR3 is TGTGCCAGCAGTTTATGGCAGGGAAACAATGAGCAGTTCTTC.

J is TRBJ2-5 and V is TRBV21-1; TRBD2, the table's D call, lacks a check against the DNA. TRBV21-1 is shown as a pseudogene. The CDR3 has 16 residues. DNA for the CDR3: TGTGCCAGCAGCAAAGTGTTGACTGTCCGACAAGAGACCCAGTACTTC. Protein product: CASSKVLTVRQETQYF.

This chain connects TRBV5-1 to TRBJ1-2; TRBD1 aligns across 7 bases. This CDR3 is built from 14 residues. V shed 4 bases, J shed 6 bases, and the junction held 9 bases outside the gene matches. Germline CDR1 and CDR2: SGHRS and YFSETQ. Here the CDR3 reads CASSRGSTGDGYTF. CDR3 bases: TGCGCCAGCAGCCGCGGCAGCACAGGGGATGGCTACACCTTC.

The gene calls are TRBV6-6 and TRBJ1-1; no definite D call. The CDR3 runs 15 residues. The V and J ends lost 0 bases and 0 bases respectively, with 8 bases between them. Germline CDR1 and CDR2: MNHNY and SVGAGI (reference sequence). The CDR3 DNA follows: TGTGCCAGCAGTTACTCGACACATATGAACACTGAAGCTTTCTTT. Translated: CASSYSTHMNTEAFF.

J is TRBJ1-5 and V is TRBV30; D remains ambiguous. CDR1 is GTSNPN and CDR2 is SVGIG in the germline V gene (reference sequence). The V and J ends lost 2 bases and 2 bases respectively, with 13 bases between them. The CDR3 is made up of 15 amino acids. CDR3 sequence reads: CAWSRDWSGNQPQHF. The CDR3 bases are TGTGCCTGGAGTCGAGATTGGAGTGGCAATCAGCCCCAGCATTTT.

For the CDR3, the DNA is TGCAGCGTTACAAAGGCAGCAGCGGGTGGAAACACCATATATTTT. Its translation is CSVTKAAAGGNTIYF. The chain couples TRBV29-1 to TRBJ1-3; D unresolved. Between the trimmed V and J ends, which lost 5 bases and 3 bases, there was a span of 17 bases. Germline V gene sequence: CDR1 SQVTM, CDR2 ANQGSEA. The CDR3 consists of 15 residues. The entire variable domain, with the rest obtained from reference TRBV29-1 and TRBJ1-3, is as follows: SAVISQKPSRDICQRGTSLTIQCQVDSQVTMMFWYRQQPGQSLTLIATANQGSEATYESGFVIDKFPISRPNLTFSTLTVSNMSPEDSSIYLCSVTKAAAGGNTIYFGEGSWLTVV.

This chain joins TRBV5-4 and TRBJ2-2; D not certain. The V gene lost 3 bases and the J gene lost 6 bases, with 9 bases spanning the gap. CDR3 length equals 13 residues. In germline, CDR1 is SGHNT, CDR2 YYREEE (reference sequence). The CDR3 bases are TGTGCCAGCAGCTCCCCGGGTTCCGGGGAGCTGTTTTTT. It encodes CASSSPGSGELFF.

This sequence joins TRBV30 and TRBJ1-2; a possible D gene is TRBD1 (6 bases). Germline loops: CDR1 GTSNPN, CDR2 SVGIG (reference sequence). The CDR3 is 14 residues long. Trimming took 1 base from V and 4 from J, leaving 13 bases between them. DNA for the CDR3: TGTGCCTGGAGTGGCGGACAGCCGATCTATGGCTACACCTTC. Residues: CAWSGGQPIYGYTF.

The chain uses TRBV2 and TRBJ2-1, with D maybe TRBD1 (6 bases). The CDR3 runs to 16 residues. V was clipped by 7 bases and J by 0 bases, with 16 bases between them. Germline CDR1 reads SNHLY; CDR2 reads FYNNEI. CDR3 in DNA: TGTGCCAGCAACTATCGAGCGGACAGCTCCTACAATGAGCAGTTCTTC. Its translation is CASNYRADSSYNEQFF.

The genes are TRBV6-5 and TRBJ2-3, with D perhaps matching TRBD2 (7 bases). The V gene's germline CDR1 is MNHEY and CDR2 SVGAGI. There are 15 residues in the CDR3. V lost 7 bases and J lost 4, with 18 bases in between. CDR3 in DNA: TGTGCCAGCACCGAAAGGGGGGGAAGGTCAGATACGCAGTATTTT. Its translation is CASTERGGRSDTQYF.

The chain recombines TRBV7-2 with TRBJ2-2, with D maybe TRBD1 (6 bases). The CDR3 has 15 amino acids. The V end was cut by 7 bases, the J end by 3 bases, with 15 bases between. CDR1 is SGHTA, CDR2 FQGNSA, per germline. CDR3: CASTHGDTYTGELFF. CDR3 bases: TGTGCCAGCACCCACGGGGACACGTACACCGGGGAGCTGTTTTTT.

The chain has TRBV6-5 and TRBJ1-1; possible D gene TRBD1, 5 bases. The CDR3 has 12 residues. V was trimmed by 7 bases and J by 1 base, leaving 7 bases between them. Germline CDR1 and CDR2: MNHEY and SVGAGI. CDR3 in amino acids: CASMGGNTEAFF. CDR3 bases: TGTGCCAGCATGGGGGGGAACACTGAAGCTTTCTTT.

For the CDR3, the DNA is TGTGCCAGCAGCCAAGGACAGGGGCAAAGTGAAAAACTGTTTTTT. Amino acid sequence: CASSQGQGQSEKLFF. The chain carries TRBV4-2 and TRBJ1-4; 8 bases are a match to TRBD1. J was trimmed by 7 bases and V by 1 base; bases with no gene match: 5. The CDR3 contains 15 residues. In germline, CDR1 is LGHNA, CDR2 YNFKEQ.

The chain is built from TRBV3-1 (or the pseudogene TRBV3-2) and TRBJ2-5; 8 nucleotides line up with TRBD1. The V segment lost 0 bases and the J segment 4 bases; nucleotides outside the gene matches: 10. The CDR3 has 17 amino acids. The germline gives CDR1 LGHDT, CDR2 YNNKEL (reference sequence). CDR3 region: CASSQDPRTGRRETQYF. For the CDR3, the DNA is TGTGCCAGCAGCCAAGATCCCAGGACAGGGAGGCGAGAGACCCAGTACTTC.

The V gene is TRBV5-1, the J gene TRBJ2-2, with 11 positions matching TRBD2. V lost 6 bases and J lost 6; bases outside the gene matches: 10. Germline values: CDR1 SGHRS, CDR2 YFSETQ. The CDR3 is 16 residues long. The CDR3 nucleotides read TGCGCCAGCAACTTTATAGCGGGGGGGCCCCCCGGGGAGCTGTTTTTT. Translating it yields CASNFIAGGPPGELFF.

The chain carries TRBV6-2 or TRBV6-3 and TRBJ2-3, with D maybe TRBD1 (6 bases). Germline-derived CDR1 and CDR2 are MNHEY and SVGEGT. The V end was cut by 4 bases, the J end by 4 bases, with 15 bases between. The CDR3 extends over 15 amino acids. CDR3 in amino acids: CASSSLRRGADTQYF. The CDR3 region has the DNA TGTGCCAGCAGTTCCCTACGCAGGGGCGCAGATACGCAGTATTTT.

The rearrangement links TRBV6-6 to TRBJ2-2; no clear D gene. Germline CDR1 MNHNY, CDR2 SVGAGI (reference sequence). The CDR3 covers 12 residues. V was pared by 0 bases and J by 9 bases, with 5 bases between. This CDR3 reads CASSYSQWELFF. In DNA form, the CDR3 reads TGTGCCAGCAGTTACTCGCAGTGGGAGCTGTTTTTT.

This clone was detected only once. The J gene is TRBJ1-1, the V gene TRBV29-1; D possibly corresponds to TRBD1 (5 bases). Trimming left V 4 bases short and J 4 bases short, with 16 bases between. The length of the CDR3 is 14 residues. In germline, CDR1 is SQVTM, CDR2 ANQGSEA. CDR3 in amino acids: CSVVWGVGGTEAFF. The CDR3 DNA reads as TGCAGCGTTGTATGGGGGGTGGGAGGCACTGAAGCTTTCTTT.

V usage is TRBV30 and J usage is TRBJ1-2; 7 bases fit TRBD1. J was trimmed by 8 bases and V by 4 bases; bases with no gene match: 10. Per the germline V gene, CDR1 is GTSNPN and CDR2 is SVGIG (reference sequence). CDR3 length equals 13 residues. CDR3 in amino acids: CAWTRQGGTGYTF. The CDR3 coding sequence is TGTGCCTGGACCAGACAGGGAGGAACCGGCTACACCTTC. The full variable domain, its missing parts supplied by reference TRBV30 and TRBJ1-2, is SQTIHQWPATLVQPVGSPLSLECTVEGTSNPNLYWYRQAAGRGLQLLFYSVGIGQISSEVPQNLSASRPQDRQFILSSKKLLLSDSGFYLCAWTRQGGTGYTFGSGTRLTVV.

V usage is TRBV3-1 (or the pseudogene TRBV3-2) and J usage is TRBJ1-1; D is undetermined. V gave up 1 base and J gave up 0 bases, with 6 bases separating them. Germline CDR1 is LGHDT and CDR2 is YNNKEL (reference sequence). The CDR3 contains 14 residues. CDR3 in amino acids: CASSQASLNTEAFF. DNA for the CDR3: TGTGCCAGCAGCCAAGCTTCCTTGAACACTGAAGCTTTCTTT.

The chain recombines TRBV9 with TRBJ1-5; 7 nucleotides line up with TRBD1. The CDR3 spans 14 residues. Germline lookup yields CDR1 SGDLS and CDR2 YYNGEE. Trimming at V came to 4 bases and at J to 2 bases, leaving 3 bases not matched to a gene. The CDR3 DNA sequence: TGTGCCAGCAGCCCAGGACAGGGCAATCAGCCCCAGCATTTT. It codes for CASSPGQGNQPQHF. The full variable domain, completed using reference TRBV9 and TRBJ1-5, is DSGVTQTPKHLITATGQRVTLRCSPRSGDLSVYWYQQSLDQGLQFLIQYYNGEERAKGNILERFSAQQFPDLHSELNLSSLELGDSALYFCASSPGQGNQPQHFGDGTRLSIL.